Given below is one T cell receptor (beta chain) in context. Sequencing was performed with immunoSEQ multiplex PCR; in TCRdb, only in-frame clones are kept and a portion is missing. The sample lists 68,000 or so clones, approximately 90% occurring once. This sample was taken from a study of technical replicates of blood from a handful of donors. Trimming cost V 1 base and J 5 bases, with 11 bases left between them. The germline V gene encodes CDR1 SNHLY and CDR2 FYNNEI. There are 14 residues in the CDR3. The rearrangement uses TRBV2 and TRBJ1-2; no reliable D call. Sequenced: PBMCs. The receptor comes from a human donor in good health. Some clones in this sample may be carry-over from other donors' samples. CDR3 in amino acids: CASSEDNRVYGYTF. The CDR3 DNA sequence: TGTGCCAGCAGTGAAGACAATCGGGTATATGGCTACACCTTC.